Listed here are 6 T cell receptor beta chains from one sample, sequenced in a study of blood T cells in healthy people across ages. With a J-beta primer mix and a sample-barcoded 5' primer, a second PCR ran about 6 to 11 cycles. MiXCR, run by TCRdb on the 5' RACE reads, gives a single entry per CDR3 protein. The table has 750,000 or so distinct CDR3 sequences, approximately 25% seen once. These same records also appear under a second study, on T cells of mothers and their children.

What was sequenced was blood. All receptors come from a boy aged 5 to 17 in good health.

The chain combines TRBV28 with TRBJ2-7, with 14 bases matching TRBD2. Germline lookup yields CDR1 MDHEN and CDR2 SYDVKM. V shed 6 bases, J shed 2 bases, and the junction held 6 bases outside the gene matches. The CDR3 sequence is 16 residues long. This CDR3 reads CASRTSGRATPYEQYF. DNA for the CDR3: TGTGCCAGCAGGACTAGCGGGAGGGCCACTCCCTACGAGCAGTACTTC.

The sample holds many counts of this clonotype. The chain couples TRBV29-1 to TRBJ2-5; no definite D call. Trimming stripped 3 bases from V and 5 bases from J, with 13 bases between. The CDR3 is made up of 13 amino acids. From germline, CDR1 is SQVTM and CDR2 ANQGSEA. The CDR3 loop reads CSVEATARETQYF. DNA of the CDR3: TGCAGCGTTGAGGCTACGGCTCGGGAGACCCAGTACTTC. The whole variable domain, filled in from reference TRBV29-1 and TRBJ2-5, reads SAVISQKPSRDICQRGTSLTIQCQVDSQVTMMFWYRQQPGQSLTLIATANQGSEATYESGFVIDKFPISRPNLTFSTLTVSNMSPEDSSIYLCSVEATARETQYFGPGTRLLVL.

The chain couples TRBV28 to TRBJ1-2, with 9 bases that match TRBD1. J gave up 8 bases and V 6 bases, and 7 bases lay outside the gene matches. The germline V gene encodes CDR1 MDHEN and CDR2 SYDVKM. The CDR3 length is 13 residues. This chain's CDR3 is CASSLGQGGGYTF. CDR3 sequence (DNA): TGTGCCAGCAGCCTGGGACAGGGAGGAGGCTACACCTTC.

This clonotype was seen more than once but under ten times. The J gene is TRBJ2-5, the V gene TRBV7-9; D may correspond to TRBD1 or TRBD2 (5 bases each). The J call may not be correct, given that the DNA end is closer to TRBJ2-1. Germline loops: CDR1 SEHNR, CDR2 FQNEAQ (reference sequence). The CDR3 totals 13 residues. DNA for the CDR3: TGTGCCAGCAGCTCGGGACGATCGATAGAGCAGTTCTTC. Amino acid sequence: CASSSGRSIEQFF.

The rearrangement uses TRBV7-9 and TRBJ1-2; D might be TRBD1 (6 bases). This CDR3 region has 14 residues. V was cut by 2 bases and J by 4 bases, with 11 bases left in between. Germline assignment: CDR1 SEHNR and CDR2 FQNEAQ (reference sequence). CDR3 loop: CASSLSGAVYGYTF. The CDR3, as DNA: TGTGCCAGCAGCTTATCGGGGGCAGTCTATGGCTACACCTTC.

This clonotype was seen more than once but under ten times. The chain joins TRBV28 to TRBJ1-4; no reliable D call. Trimming left V 6 bases short and J 4 bases short, with 12 bases between. CDR3 size: 14 residues. The V gene's germline CDR1 is MDHEN and CDR2 SYDVKM. For the CDR3, the DNA is TGTGCCAGCAGGCCCTTCTGGAATAATGAAAAACTGTTTTTT. Its translation is CASRPFWNNEKLFF. The full variable domain, in which reference TRBV28 and TRBJ1-4 provide the parts outside the CDR3, is DVKVTQSSRYLVKRTGEKVFLECVQDMDHENMFWYRQDPGLGLRLIYFSYDVKMKEKGDIPEGYSVSREKKERFSLILESASTNQTSMYLCASRPFWNNEKLFFGSGTQLSVL.